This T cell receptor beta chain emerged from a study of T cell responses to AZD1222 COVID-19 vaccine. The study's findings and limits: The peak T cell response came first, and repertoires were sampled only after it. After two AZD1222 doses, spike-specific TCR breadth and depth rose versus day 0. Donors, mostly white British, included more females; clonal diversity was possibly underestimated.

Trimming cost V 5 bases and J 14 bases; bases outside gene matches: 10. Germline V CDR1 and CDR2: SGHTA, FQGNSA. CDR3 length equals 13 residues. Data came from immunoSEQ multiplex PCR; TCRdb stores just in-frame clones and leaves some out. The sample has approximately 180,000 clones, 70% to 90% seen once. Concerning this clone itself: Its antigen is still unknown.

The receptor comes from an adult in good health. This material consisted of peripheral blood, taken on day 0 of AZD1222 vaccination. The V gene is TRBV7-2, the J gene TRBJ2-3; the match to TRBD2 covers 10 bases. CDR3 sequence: CASSQSSGRGAYF. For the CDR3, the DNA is TGTGCCAGCAGCCAGTCTAGCGGGAGAGGAGCGTATTTT. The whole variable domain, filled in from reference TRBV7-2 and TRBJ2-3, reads GAGVSQSPSNKVTEKGKDVELRCDPISGHTALYWYRQSLGQGLEFLIYFQGNSAPDKSGLPSDRFSAERTGGSVSTLTIQRTQQEDSAVYLCASSQSSGRGAYFGPGTRLTVL.